The entry below gives a single TCR beta chain sequence along with its context. The junction differs from germline at one of its ends, possibly a read error. This specimen includes other DNA sequences encoding the same CDR3. This entry belongs to a study of blood T cell repertoires in COVID-19. Germline-derived CDR1 and CDR2 are SNHLY and FYNNEI. The CDR3 contains 12 residues. Repertoires were generated with immunoSEQ multiplex PCR, while TCRdb's copy carries only in-frame clones and drops some. The sample yields about 110,000 clones, less than 75% seen once. The chain employs TRBV2 and TRBJ2-7, with D possibly matching TRBD2 (5 bases). Sequencing was performed on peripheral blood. The TCR comes from a human donor with acute or convalescent COVID-19. The donor label of this sample is uncertain. The CDR3 is CASSERGIEQYF. CDR3 nucleotide sequence: TGTGCTAGCAGTGAACGAGGGATCGAGCAGTACTTC.